This T cell receptor (beta chain) is drawn from a study of CD4 T cells in relation to SARS-CoV-2 and coronaviruses. Study summary: TCR beta CDR3s were sequenced after roughly nine-day antigen culture of PBMCs. No peptide or an HIV-1 Nef peptide pool served as negative control.

The CDR3 extends over 16 amino acids. Germline-derived CDR1 and CDR2 are SGHRS and YFSETQ. V gave up 5 bases and J gave up 2 bases, with 14 bases separating them. Before the COVID-19 pandemic, during about 2011-2019, CD4+ T cells were taken from unexposed donors. CD4+ T cells were isolated from the cells after around 9 days of culture. Sequencing used immunoSEQ multiplex PCR; TCRdb keeps in-frame clones, though not all of them. The table lists roughly 16,000 clones, about 82% of them singletons. Worth noting for this clone: As yet, its antigen is unknown.

What was sequenced was CD4+ T cells from PBMCs, cultured in vitro. The sequence came from a human donor in good health. The V gene is TRBV5-1, the J gene TRBJ2-6; D possibly corresponds to TRBD1 (6 bases). Here the CDR3 DNA reads TGCGCCAGCAGTCAATTCCAGGGGACTGGGGCCAACGTCCTGACTTTC. Its translation is CASSQFQGTGANVLTF.